The rows below give T cell receptor beta chains drawn from one sample of a study of T cell responses to AZD1222 COVID-19 vaccine. Profiling relied on immunoSEQ multiplex PCR, and the TCRdb table lists in-frame clones only, not all of them. The sample lists under 150,000 clones, 70% to 90% occurring once. The sequences come from peripheral blood, collected 28 days after the second AZD1222 dose. These receptors were obtained from an adult who received the AZD1222 COVID-19 vaccine. Both conserved end residues are part of each CDR3.

j_call: TRBJ1-4; v_call: TRBV27; cdr3_aa: CASSLRGQGALNEKLFF
j_call: TRBJ2-5; v_call: TRBV29-1; cdr3_aa: CSGGTQETQYF
j_call: TRBJ1-2; v_call: TRBV4-1; cdr3_aa: CASSQGQGAVGYGYTF
j_call: TRBJ1-6; v_call: TRBV5-6; cdr3_aa: CASSFSGRRDSPLHF
j_call: TRBJ2-7; v_call: TRBV15; cdr3_aa: CATSRSTSDDSYEQYF
j_call: TRBJ1-5; v_call: TRBV18; cdr3_aa: CASSPGSGAPGPQHF
j_call: TRBJ2-3; v_call: TRBV7-2; cdr3_aa: CASSFGGGADTQYF
j_call: TRBJ1-2; v_call: TRBV28; cdr3_aa: CASSWDTLSYGYTF
j_call: TRBJ1-5; v_call: TRBV28; cdr3_aa: CASSLRGLGQPQHF
j_call: TRBJ2-7; v_call: TRBV6-2/TRBV6-3; cdr3_aa: CASSPDRGEYEQYF
j_call: TRBJ1-2; v_call: TRBV27; cdr3_aa: CASRTGQGNYGYTF
j_call: TRBJ1-1; v_call: TRBV10-2; cdr3_aa: CASSQGWGSSTEAFF
j_call: TRBJ1-1; v_call: TRBV5-1; cdr3_aa: CASSPAGTPNTEAFF
j_call: TRBJ2-1; v_call: TRBV24-1; cdr3_aa: CATSDLTGSNEQFF
j_call: TRBJ2-5; v_call: TRBV4-1; cdr3_aa: CASSQPQETQYF
j_call: TRBJ1-2; v_call: TRBV19; cdr3_aa: CASSRSNRGSYGYTF
j_call: TRBJ1-3; v_call: TRBV12-3/TRBV12-4; cdr3_aa: CASSATGNTIYF
j_call: TRBJ2-7; v_call: TRBV5-6; cdr3_aa: CASSQGTGREQYF
j_call: TRBJ1-2; v_call: TRBV7-9; cdr3_aa: CASSLDQGNYGYTF
j_call: TRBJ1-1; v_call: TRBV27; cdr3_aa: CASSLRTVNTEAFF